The entry below gives a single TCR beta chain sequence along with its context. The sample is drawn from a study of CD8 T cells in Susac syndrome. RNA was extracted with the RNeasy kit, and a quantity of 0.5 to 1 ug was reverse transcribed using random hexamers. Across 54 Vbeta and 13 Jbeta, TCR beta CDR3 was amplified with immunoSEQ multiplex PCR. One entry per CDR3 protein results from TCRdb running MiXCR on the immunoSEQ multiplex PCR reads. The table has about 160,000 distinct CDR3 sequences, roughly 94% seen once. Germline V CDR1 and CDR2: GTSNPN, SVGIG (reference sequence). Deletions cut 3 bases from V and 7 bases from J, with 12 bases between. The CDR3 loop spans 12 amino acids. The T cells that were sequenced for TCR beta were CD8+ and CD4+ cells from blood. The multiple sclerosis controls were treatment-naive patients, and their relapsing-remitting disease was stable or active. Both CD4+ and CD8+ T cells were negatively isolated, and TEMRA cells underwent FACS enrichment.

The receptor was isolated from a human donor with multiple sclerosis. The chain uses TRBV30 and TRBJ1-1; D is undetermined. The sample was CD4+ T cells from PBMCs. The chain's CDR3 is CAWRRGVGEAFF. The CDR3 DNA follows: TGTGCCTGGAGAAGAGGAGTGGGTGAAGCTTTCTTT.